This TCR beta chain was captured in a study of control samples from healthy donors and cancer patients. This CDR3 spans 13 amino acids. V lost 5 bases and J lost 5, with 10 bases in between. Germline loops: CDR1 SGHTS, CDR2 YDEGEE. TCRdb's table, derived via immunoSEQ multiplex PCR, lists solely in-frame clones and lacks some. The sample shows approximately 120,000 clones, 87% of them seen only once. V is TRBV5-8 and J is TRBJ1-4, with unresolved D. Sequenced sample: blood. This clonotype was obtained from a man aged 60 to 69 in good health. The DNA for the CDR3 is TGTGCCAGCAGATGGCGCGGGAATGAAAAACTGTTTTTT. Its translation: CASRWRGNEKLFF.